This T cell receptor (beta chain) was identified during a study of cytomegalovirus exposure and HLA in healthy donors. V was pared by 4 bases and J by 0 bases, with 10 bases of the junction left unmatched. Germline CDR1 reads SGHRS; CDR2 reads YFSETQ. The CDR3 is 18 residues long. About this clone itself: The antigen is undetermined.

PCR amplification relied on 60 Vbeta primers (plus 13 Jbeta primers). This table comes from immunoSEQ multiplex PCR, and its TCRdb copy is limited to in-frame clones, with some not included. The table has more than 150,000 clones, nearly 80% seen once. Donors were nominally healthy when sampled, though unrecorded immune exposures were likely. Study outcomes and limitations: Later analysis associated a missense DCLRE1C variant with TCR beta V- and J-gene trimming. A later analysis showed HLA-associated TCR beta chains outstripping equally common others in clonal expansion. While the bulk of TCR sequences proved rare, some public TCRs turned up in many donors.

Sequenced: PBMCs. V usage is TRBV5-1 and J usage is TRBJ2-1, with 10 positions matching TRBD2. The sequence was obtained from a woman aged 30 to 39 in good health and CMV-seropositive. CDR3 DNA: TGCGCCAGCAGCCTCGGACTAGCGGCCCCAAGCTCCTACAATGAGCAGTTCTTC. The encoded protein is CASSLGLAAPSSYNEQFF.